This record covers a single TCR beta chain. The germline gene is not matched at one end of the junction; a read error may be the cause. The data derive from a study of T-cell memory formation after mild COVID-19. TCRdb reprocessed the 5' RACE reads with MiXCR, giving one entry per CDR3 protein. The sample carries 250,000 to 300,000 distinct CDR3 sequences, about a sixth recorded once. The sequenced sample was PBMCs or a T cell subset sorted from them (not recorded which). This TCR derives from a man between 18 and 29 years old who had mild COVID-19 (a few samples of this study predate the infection). Cell type and time point are not known.

The DNA for the CDR3 is TGTTCCAGCAGCGACACAACGGGGGAAAAACTGTTTTTT. Its translation is CSSSDTTGEKLFF. This rearrangement joins TRBV5-4 to TRBJ1-4; no clear D gene. Germline CDR1 SGHNT, CDR2 YYREEE (reference sequence). The CDR3 spans 13 residues.